This TCR beta chain originates from a study of control samples from healthy donors and cancer patients. Sequencing was performed with immunoSEQ multiplex PCR; in TCRdb, only in-frame clones are kept and a portion is missing. The repertoire holds 90,000 to 130,000 clones, approximately 80% seen once, with approximately 6.7% in the top ten. Germline V lookup: CDR1 SGHDN, CDR2 FVKESK. Trimming cost V 0 bases and J 3 bases, with 12 bases left between them. There are 15 residues in the CDR3. The source is a man aged 18 to 30 in good health. The V gene is TRBV14, the J gene TRBJ2-7; unclear D gene. Sequencing was performed on blood. The DNA for the CDR3 is TGTGCCAGCAGCCAAGAGGTCGCACCGATCTACGAGCAGTACTTC. This gives the protein CASSQEVAPIYEQYF.